Below, one T cell receptor (beta chain) is given with its context. Its antigen is as yet unknown. Within the library, unique molecular identifiers were attached to each individual cDNA molecule. TCRdb used MiXCR to reprocess the RACE reads, holding one entry per CDR3 protein. The data show some 120,000 distinct CDR3 sequences, 8.5% to 9.5% seen once. The sample comes from a study of human T cells and chemical hapten exposure. Whole-study context: Across samples, TCR yields varied, mostly owing to small differences in pooled library volumes.

The time point denotes: healthy volunteer bleed at 2 weeks. It was unfractionated whole blood from which total RNA was extracted. Points from the study as a whole: DPC sensitization produced no change in TCRs with frequency above 1 in 1000.

V lost 2 bases, J lost 6 bases, and 4 bases lay in between. The CDR3 consists of 11 residues. The germline gives CDR1 SQVTM, CDR2 ANQGSEA. This TCR derives from a male donor in good health. Some clones in this sample may be carry-over from other donors' samples. V is TRBV29-1 and J is TRBJ2-2; D gene unclear. Sequenced sample: whole blood. The CDR3 DNA reads as TGCAGCGTTGAATGGTCCGGGGAGCTGTTTTTT. Protein: CSVEWSGELFF.